This T cell receptor (beta chain) was recovered during a study of blood T cell repertoires in COVID-19. In the study overall: COVID-19 samples from acute and convalescent phases originated in the United States, Italy and Spain. Sources were T cells, B-cell-depleted T cells, or PBMCs; the material itself was cDNA or gDNA.

The repertoire was sequenced with immunoSEQ multiplex PCR; TCRdb's copy has only in-frame clones and lacks some. The sample lists tens of thousands of clones, approximately 79% seen once, with 26% in the top ten. The V segment lost 9 bases and the J segment 2 bases; nucleotides outside the gene matches: 5. The CDR3 runs to 14 residues. Germline CDR1 SNHLY, CDR2 FYNNEI. Specimen: peripheral blood. The origin of this receptor is a man in his sixties with active or convalescent COVID-19. The chain employs TRBV2 and TRBJ2-3, with 10 bases that match TRBD1. The DNA of the CDR3 is TGTGCCAGATCCGGGACAGGGGACACAGATACGCAGTATTTT. Its translation: CARSGTGDTDTQYF.